Listed here are 5 T cell receptor beta chains from one sample, sequenced in a study of T cell clones after liver transplantation. Measured with immunoSEQ multiplex PCR; TCRdb has only the in-frame clones, and not every one. This table has some 70,000 clones, about 92% appearing once. The input for sequencing was CD4+ T cells from blood, taken before liver transplant. The receptors come from a human donor who received a liver transplant.

The CDR3 coding sequence is TGTGCCAGCACCCAACTAAAGGGCTCCTACACCGGGGAGCTGTTTTTT. Translation gives CASTQLKGSYTGELFF. The chain joins TRBV27 to TRBJ2-2, with no clear D. CDR1 MNHEY and CDR2 SMNVEV come from the germline V gene (reference sequence). V lost 7 bases, J lost 3 bases, and 18 bases lay in between. The CDR3 consists of 16 residues.

This rearrangement joins TRBV2 to TRBJ2-7; no reliable D call. This CDR3 has 12 amino acids. The germline V gene has CDR1 SNHLY and CDR2 FYNNEI. Trimming took off 7 bases at V and 6 bases at J, with 13 bases between the two ends. CDR3 DNA sequence: TGTGCCAGCACTAGGTTTGGCCCCGAGCAGTACTTC. Its protein product is CASTRFGPEQYF.

The rearrangement joins TRBV28 to TRBJ2-4, with D hard to call. The CDR3 sequence is 12 residues long. Germline CDR1 reads MDHEN; CDR2 reads SYDVKM. Trimming removed 5 bases from V and 6 bases from J, with 8 bases in between. CDR3 sequence: CASSGTGNIQYF. In DNA form, the CDR3 reads TGTGCCAGCAGTGGAACGGGAAACATTCAGTACTTC.

The chain is built from TRBV6-1 and TRBJ2-7; 9 bases agree with TRBD2. The CDR3 has 20 amino acids. Germline lookup yields CDR1 MNHNS and CDR2 SASEGT. The junction had 21 bases not matched to a gene; V was cut back by 0 bases and J by 6 bases. CDR3 loop: CASSEALLAGNESGRGEQYF. The CDR3 DNA is TGTGCCAGCAGTGAAGCATTGCTAGCGGGAAACGAATCGGGCCGGGGCGAGCAGTACTTC.

The chain links TRBV7-2 to TRBJ2-1; D uncertain. CDR1 and CDR2 from the germline V gene are SGHTA and FQGNSA. V lost 7 bases to trimming and J lost 4 bases, with 14 bases between them. The CDR3 contains 14 residues. Here the CDR3 reads CASTLMPQYNEQFF. The CDR3 nucleotides are TGTGCCAGCACCCTGATGCCCCAGTACAATGAGCAGTTCTTC.